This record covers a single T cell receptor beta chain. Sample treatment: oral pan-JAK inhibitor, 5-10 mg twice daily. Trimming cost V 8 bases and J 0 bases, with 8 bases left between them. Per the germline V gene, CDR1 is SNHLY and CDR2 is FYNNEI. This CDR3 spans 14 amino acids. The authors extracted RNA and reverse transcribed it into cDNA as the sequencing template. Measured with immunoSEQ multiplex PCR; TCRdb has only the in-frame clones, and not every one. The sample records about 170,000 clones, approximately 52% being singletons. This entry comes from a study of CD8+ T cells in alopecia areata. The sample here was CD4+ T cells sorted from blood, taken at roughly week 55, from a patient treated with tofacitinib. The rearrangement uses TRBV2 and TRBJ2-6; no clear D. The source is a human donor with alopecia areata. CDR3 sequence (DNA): TGTGCCAGCGGTCAGAGCTCTGGGGCCAACGTCCTGACTTTC. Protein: CASGQSSGANVLTF.